The sequence of this T cell receptor beta chain was determined in a study of human T cells and chemical hapten exposure. Across the study: Variation in per-sample TCR yields came mainly from small pooled library volume differences. Whole-study findings and limits: Among TCRs, those above 1 in 1000 frequency were unaffected by DPC sensitization.

The time point here: pre-sensitization, week 0. Sample treatment: therapeutic diphenylcyclopropenone sensitization with weekly scalp DPC. Trimming took 5 bases from V and 5 from J, leaving 19 bases between them. Per germline, CDR1 DFQATT and CDR2 SNEGSKA (reference sequence). There are 15 residues in the CDR3. About this clonotype: Its antigen remains unknown.

In TCRdb, the RACE reads were re-called with MiXCR into one record per CDR3 protein. This sample has 250,000 to 300,000 distinct CDR3 sequences, with 7.5% to 9% found just once. The V call is TRBV20-1, the J call TRBJ1-5; D remains ambiguous. The receptor was derived from a man aged 18 to 35 with alopecia areata. Some clones in this sample may be carry-over from other donors' samples. This specimen consisted of whole blood, obtained in connection with sensitization to the hapten diphenylcyclopropenone (DPC). The CDR3 DNA is TGCAGTGCTCCCCCGGGGAGTCAAACGGATCAGCCCCAGCATTTT. Protein sequence: CSAPPGSQTDQPQHF.